This T cell receptor beta chain comes out of a study of shared clonotypes between healthy human individuals. The method was immunoSEQ multiplex PCR; TCRdb's version includes in-frame clones alone and lacks a portion of them. The sample records about 2,500,000 clones, around nine tenths being singletons. The clonotype originates from a man between 18 and 35 years old in good health. Input material: naive CD4+ T cells sorted from blood. Described subset: CD45RA+ positively selected.

Written as DNA, the CDR3 is TGTGCCAGCAGTTACCCTCACGTGGGGGCTAACTATGGCTACACCTTC. Translation: CASSYPHVGANYGYTF. The rearrangement joins TRBV6-6 to TRBJ1-2; a weak D match, TRBD1 (5 bases). Germline lookup yields CDR1 MNHNY and CDR2 SVGAGI (reference sequence). The length of the CDR3 is 16 residues. V lost 2 bases and J 0 bases, leaving 13 bases between the germline ends.